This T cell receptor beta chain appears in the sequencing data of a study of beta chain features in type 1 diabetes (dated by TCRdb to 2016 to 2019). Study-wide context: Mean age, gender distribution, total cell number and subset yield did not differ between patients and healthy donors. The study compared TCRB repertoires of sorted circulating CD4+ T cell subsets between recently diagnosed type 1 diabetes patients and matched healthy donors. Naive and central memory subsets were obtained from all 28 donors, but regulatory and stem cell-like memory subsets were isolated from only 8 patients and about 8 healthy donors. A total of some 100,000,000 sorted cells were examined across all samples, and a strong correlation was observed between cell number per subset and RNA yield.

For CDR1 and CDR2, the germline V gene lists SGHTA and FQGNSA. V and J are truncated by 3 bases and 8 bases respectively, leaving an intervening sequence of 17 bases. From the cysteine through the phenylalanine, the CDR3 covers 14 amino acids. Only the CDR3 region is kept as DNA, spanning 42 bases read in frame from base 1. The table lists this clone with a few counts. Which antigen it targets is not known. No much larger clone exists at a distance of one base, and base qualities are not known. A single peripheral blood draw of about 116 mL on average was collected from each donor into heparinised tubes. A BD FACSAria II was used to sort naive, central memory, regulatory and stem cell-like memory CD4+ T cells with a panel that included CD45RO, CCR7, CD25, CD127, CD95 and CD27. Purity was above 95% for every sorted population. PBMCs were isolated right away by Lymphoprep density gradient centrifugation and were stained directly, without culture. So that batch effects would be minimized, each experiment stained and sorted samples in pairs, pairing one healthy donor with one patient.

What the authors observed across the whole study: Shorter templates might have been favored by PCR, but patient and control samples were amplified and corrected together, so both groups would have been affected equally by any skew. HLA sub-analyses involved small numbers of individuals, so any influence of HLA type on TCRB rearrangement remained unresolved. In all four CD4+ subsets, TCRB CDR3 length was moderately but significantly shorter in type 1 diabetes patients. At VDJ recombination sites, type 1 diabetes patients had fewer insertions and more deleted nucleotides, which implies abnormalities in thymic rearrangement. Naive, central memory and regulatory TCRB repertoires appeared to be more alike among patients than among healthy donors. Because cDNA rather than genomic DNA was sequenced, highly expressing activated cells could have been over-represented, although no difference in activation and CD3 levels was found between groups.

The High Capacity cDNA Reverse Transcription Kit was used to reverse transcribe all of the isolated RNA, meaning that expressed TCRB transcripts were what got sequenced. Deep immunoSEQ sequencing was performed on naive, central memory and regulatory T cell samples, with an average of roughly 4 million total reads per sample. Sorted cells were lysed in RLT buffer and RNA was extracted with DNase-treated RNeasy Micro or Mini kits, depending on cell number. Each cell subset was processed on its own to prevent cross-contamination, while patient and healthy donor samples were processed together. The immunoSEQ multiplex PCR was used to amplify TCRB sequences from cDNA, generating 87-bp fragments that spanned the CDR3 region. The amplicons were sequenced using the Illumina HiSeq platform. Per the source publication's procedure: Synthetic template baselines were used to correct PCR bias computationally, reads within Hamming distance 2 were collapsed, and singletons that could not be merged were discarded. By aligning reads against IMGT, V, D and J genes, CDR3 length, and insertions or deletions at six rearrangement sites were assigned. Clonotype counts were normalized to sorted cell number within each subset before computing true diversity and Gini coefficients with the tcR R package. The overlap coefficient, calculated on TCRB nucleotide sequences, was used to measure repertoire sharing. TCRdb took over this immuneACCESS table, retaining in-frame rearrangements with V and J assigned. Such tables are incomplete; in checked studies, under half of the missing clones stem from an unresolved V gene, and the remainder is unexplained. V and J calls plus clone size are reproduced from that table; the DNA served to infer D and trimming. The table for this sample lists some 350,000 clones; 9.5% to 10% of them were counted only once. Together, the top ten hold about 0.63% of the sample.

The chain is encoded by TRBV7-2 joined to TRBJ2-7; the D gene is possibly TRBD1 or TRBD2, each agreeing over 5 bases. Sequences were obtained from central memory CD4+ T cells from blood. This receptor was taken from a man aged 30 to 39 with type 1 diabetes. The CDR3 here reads CASSFDGPGRKQYF. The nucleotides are TGTGCCAGCAGCTTTGACGGACCGGGACGTAAGCAGTACTTC.